This is a list of T cell receptor beta chains from one sample in a study of molecular identifiers for immune sequencing clone quantification. One entry per CDR3 protein, called by TCRdb with MiXCR from the PCR reads. Among tens of thousands of distinct CDR3 sequences listed, approximately 23% were seen once. The sample taken for sequencing was naive CD8+ T cells from blood, with Jurkat cell RNA spiked in. These receptors were collected from a human donor in good health. Some libraries in this study had Jurkat cell RNA spiked in. Each CDR3 is given with its conserved first and last residue. Fields, in order: V gene, clone size, J gene, D gene, CDR3 protein, CDR3 DNA. The D gene is left open where the match is weak. Clone size, where shown, is once, few, many, or a class for clones that have expanded.

V gene: TRBV20-1; clone size: once; J gene: TRBJ2-7; D gene: TRBD2; CDR3 protein: CSARDLPSGSGYEQYF; CDR3 DNA: TGCAGTGCTAGAGATCTGCCTAGCGGGAGTGGCTACGAGCAGTACTTC
V gene: TRBV5-5; clone size: few; J gene: TRBJ2-5; D gene: -; CDR3 protein: CASSLVMAAGEETQYF; CDR3 DNA: TGTGCCAGCAGCTTGGTGATGGCGGCAGGAGAAGAGACCCAGTACTTC
V gene: TRBV4-1; clone size: few; J gene: TRBJ2-7; D gene: -; CDR3 protein: CASSQEGSRYEQYF; CDR3 DNA: TGCGCCAGCAGCCAAGAGGGCTCGAGGTACGAGCAGTACTTC
V gene: TRBV9; clone size: -; J gene: TRBJ1-1; D gene: TRBD1; CDR3 protein: CASSSGSGGDTEAFF; CDR3 DNA: TGTGCCAGCAGCTCTGGCTCAGGGGGAGACACTGAAGCTTTCTTT
V gene: TRBV19; clone size: few; J gene: TRBJ2-7; D gene: -; CDR3 protein: CASSSHYEQYF; CDR3 DNA: TGTGCCAGTAGTTCCCATTACGAGCAGTACTTC
V gene: TRBV13; clone size: -; J gene: TRBJ2-5; D gene: -; CDR3 protein: CASSSFSQETQYF; CDR3 DNA: TGTGCCAGCAGCTCATTCAGCCAAGAGACCCAGTACTTC
V gene: TRBV7-9; clone size: many; J gene: TRBJ1-1; D gene: -; CDR3 protein: CASIQGSEAFF; CDR3 DNA: TGTGCCAGCATTCAGGGGTCTGAAGCTTTCTTT
V gene: TRBV2; clone size: few; J gene: TRBJ2-1; D gene: -; CDR3 protein: CASSEVPGDEQFF; CDR3 DNA: TGTGCCAGCAGTGAAGTCCCGGGGGATGAGCAGTTCTTC
V gene: TRBV7-2; clone size: few; J gene: TRBJ1-5; D gene: TRBD1; CDR3 protein: CASSVGTGSNQPQHF; CDR3 DNA: TGTGCCAGCAGCGTGGGGACAGGGAGCAATCAGCCCCAGCATTTT
V gene: TRBV7-2; clone size: many; J gene: TRBJ1-5; D gene: -; CDR3 protein: CASSLGGEDGNQPQHF; CDR3 DNA: TGTGCCAGCAGCTTAGGAGGGGAGGACGGAAATCAGCCCCAGCATTTT
V gene: TRBV14; clone size: few; J gene: TRBJ2-2; D gene: -; CDR3 protein: CASSQESSNTGELFF; CDR3 DNA: TGTGCCAGCAGCCAAGAGAGTAGCAATACCGGGGAGCTGTTTTTT
V gene: TRBV2; clone size: many; J gene: TRBJ2-1; D gene: TRBD1; CDR3 protein: CASRGTGDPEQFF; CDR3 DNA: TGTGCCAGCAGGGGGACAGGGGACCCTGAGCAGTTCTTC
V gene: TRBV19; clone size: -; J gene: TRBJ2-2; D gene: -; CDR3 protein: CASTHDTGELFF; CDR3 DNA: TGTGCCAGTACTCACGACACCGGGGAGCTGTTTTTT
V gene: TRBV19; clone size: many; J gene: TRBJ2-3; D gene: TRBD2; CDR3 protein: CASIGTSGGPDTQYF; CDR3 DNA: TGTGCCAGTATAGGGACTAGCGGGGGCCCAGATACGCAGTATTTT
V gene: TRBV7-3; clone size: many; J gene: TRBJ2-2; D gene: -; CDR3 protein: CASSPEGKNTGELFF; CDR3 DNA: TGTGCCAGCAGCCCTGAGGGGAAGAACACCGGGGAGCTGTTTTTT
V gene: TRBV11-3; clone size: -; J gene: TRBJ2-3; D gene: TRBD2; CDR3 protein: CASSLGLAGVSDTQYF; CDR3 DNA: TGTGCCAGCAGCTTAGGGCTAGCGGGAGTCTCGGATACGCAGTATTTT
V gene: TRBV19; clone size: -; J gene: TRBJ2-7; D gene: -; CDR3 protein: CASSMGGASYEQYF; CDR3 DNA: TGTGCCAGTAGTATGGGCGGGGCCTCCTACGAGCAGTACTTC
V gene: TRBV7-2; clone size: many; J gene: TRBJ2-7; D gene: TRBD2; CDR3 protein: CASSFASGGNSYEQYF; CDR3 DNA: TGTGCCAGCAGCTTCGCTAGCGGGGGGAACTCCTACGAGCAGTACTTC
V gene: TRBV7-9; clone size: -; J gene: TRBJ2-1; D gene: TRBD2; CDR3 protein: CASWGLASHEQFF; CDR3 DNA: TGTGCCAGCTGGGGACTAGCTTCGCATGAGCAGTTCTTC
V gene: TRBV4-3; clone size: many; J gene: TRBJ1-1; D gene: -; CDR3 protein: CASSQDSVRLNTEAFF; CDR3 DNA: TGCGCCAGCAGCCAAGATTCGGTCAGACTGAACACTGAAGCTTTCTTT
V gene: TRBV12-3/TRBV12-4; clone size: few; J gene: TRBJ2-1; D gene: TRBD2; CDR3 protein: CASSHTLLAGGGDEQFF; CDR3 DNA: TGTGCCAGCAGTCATACTCTACTAGCGGGGGGCGGGGATGAGCAGTTCTTC
V gene: TRBV7-9; clone size: many; J gene: TRBJ2-4; D gene: -; CDR3 protein: CASSRSGIAKNIQYF; CDR3 DNA: TGTGCCAGCAGTCGTAGCGGAATAGCCAAAAACATTCAGTACTTC
V gene: TRBV27; clone size: many; J gene: TRBJ2-3; D gene: TRBD2; CDR3 protein: CASSWAGGPSTQYF; CDR3 DNA: TGTGCCAGCAGTTGGGCGGGGGGCCCCTCTACGCAGTATTTT
V gene: TRBV12-3/TRBV12-4; clone size: few; J gene: TRBJ2-3; D gene: -; CDR3 protein: CASSWGGGPDTQYF; CDR3 DNA: TGTGCCAGCAGCTGGGGGGGGGGCCCAGATACGCAGTATTTT
V gene: TRBV30; clone size: many; J gene: TRBJ2-3; D gene: TRBD1; CDR3 protein: CAWSTGQGSDTQYF; CDR3 DNA: TGTGCCTGGAGTACCGGACAGGGTTCAGATACGCAGTATTTT
V gene: TRBV13; clone size: -; J gene: TRBJ1-1; D gene: -; CDR3 protein: CASSPKGVLNTEAFF; CDR3 DNA: TGTGCCAGCAGCCCTAAGGGAGTTCTGAACACTGAAGCTTTCTTT
V gene: TRBV29-1; clone size: -; J gene: TRBJ2-7; D gene: TRBD1; CDR3 protein: CCTRDRVDEQYF; CDR3 DNA: TGCTGCACCAGGGACAGGGTGGACGAGCAGTACTTC
V gene: TRBV13; clone size: many; J gene: TRBJ2-2; D gene: -; CDR3 protein: CASSPRDTNTGELFF; CDR3 DNA: TGTGCCAGCAGCCCGCGGGACACGAACACCGGGGAGCTGTTTTTT
V gene: TRBV3-1; clone size: -; J gene: TRBJ2-1; D gene: -; CDR3 protein: CASSPPGVPYNEQFF; CDR3 DNA: TGTGCCAGCAGCCCCCCAGGGGTCCCTTACAATGAGCAGTTCTTC
V gene: TRBV27; clone size: once; J gene: TRBJ1-3; D gene: -; CDR3 protein: CASRVPGQSSSGNTIYF; CDR3 DNA: TGTGCCAGCAGGGTACCTGGACAGTCCAGCTCTGGAAACACCATATATTTT
V gene: TRBV29-1; clone size: medium-sized; J gene: TRBJ2-7; D gene: TRBD1; CDR3 protein: CSVEDRGHEQYF; CDR3 DNA: TGCAGCGTTGAAGACAGGGGGCACGAGCAGTACTTC
V gene: TRBV7-6; clone size: few; J gene: TRBJ2-3; D gene: -; CDR3 protein: CASSLGFPRDTQYF; CDR3 DNA: TGTGCCAGCAGCTTAGGATTTCCTAGAGATACGCAGTATTTT
V gene: TRBV7-9; clone size: -; J gene: TRBJ2-7; D gene: -; CDR3 protein: CASSSPNGTSYEQYF; CDR3 DNA: TGTGCCAGCAGCTCCCCTAACGGGACCTCCTACGAGCAGTACTTC
V gene: TRBV6-5; clone size: many; J gene: TRBJ2-2; D gene: -; CDR3 protein: CASMPEGAGELFF; CDR3 DNA: TGTGCCAGCATGCCCGAGGGAGCCGGGGAGCTGTTTTTT
V gene: TRBV7-9; clone size: -; J gene: TRBJ1-4; D gene: -; CDR3 protein: CASSSATATNEKLFF; CDR3 DNA: TGTGCCAGCAGCTCGGCGACAGCAACTAATGAAAAACTGTTTTTT
V gene: TRBV12-3/TRBV12-4; clone size: -; J gene: TRBJ2-3; D gene: -; CDR3 protein: CASSLEERGTDTQYF; CDR3 DNA: TGTGCCAGCAGTTTAGAGGAACGAGGTACAGATACGCAGTATTTT
V gene: TRBV7-9; clone size: few; J gene: TRBJ2-7; D gene: -; CDR3 protein: CASSFSISGQTYEQYF; CDR3 DNA: TGTGCCAGCAGCTTTTCGATATCGGGACAAACCTACGAGCAGTACTTC
V gene: TRBV19; clone size: many; J gene: TRBJ1-5; D gene: -; CDR3 protein: CASTPTDYSNQPQHF; CDR3 DNA: TGTGCCAGTACCCCGACCGACTATAGCAATCAGCCCCAGCATTTT
V gene: TRBV4-3; clone size: -; J gene: TRBJ2-1; D gene: -; CDR3 protein: CASSPGEARMGNEQFF; CDR3 DNA: TGCGCCAGCAGCCCCGGGGAGGCCCGTATGGGCAATGAGCAGTTCTTC
V gene: TRBV6-5; clone size: many; J gene: TRBJ2-2; D gene: -; CDR3 protein: CASSYGANTGELFF; CDR3 DNA: TGTGCCAGCAGTTACGGGGCGAACACCGGGGAGCTGTTTTTT
V gene: TRBV5-1; clone size: many; J gene: TRBJ2-1; D gene: TRBD2; CDR3 protein: CASSRSSGGAFDEQFF; CDR3 DNA: TGCGCCAGCAGCAGAAGTAGCGGGGGGGCCTTTGATGAGCAGTTCTTC